One and the same sample provided the 15 T cell receptor beta chains below, sequenced in a study of T cells in Graves' hyperthyroidism and ophthalmopathy. Amplification yielded TCR beta CDR3 regions, with RNA transcripts as the source. TCR CDR3 underwent first-round RT-PCR with the HTBI primer set. TCRdb reanalysed the multiplex PCR reads using MiXCR and keeps one entry per CDR3 protein. In the table there are 750,000 to 900,000 distinct CDR3 sequences, 35% to 45% of which are singletons. Sequencing input: blood. These receptors all stem from a man younger than 35 with Graves' hyperthyroidism.

This rearrangement joins TRBV24-1 to TRBJ2-5; D remains ambiguous. The CDR3 totals 14 residues. The germline V gene has CDR1 KGHDR and CDR2 SFDVKD. V lost 4 bases to trimming and J lost 2 bases, with 10 bases between them. CDR3 residues: CATSESGRQETQYF. DNA of the CDR3: TGTGCCACCAGTGAGTCTGGCAGACAAGAGACCCAGTACTTC.

This clonotype was detected many times. The chain uses TRBV5-1 and TRBJ1-6, with TRBD1 matching 8 bases. The CDR3 extends over 14 amino acids. The V gene's germline CDR1 is SGHRS and CDR2 YFSETQ. V shed 2 bases, J shed 9 bases, and the junction held 4 bases outside the gene matches. CDR3 residues: CASSFQTGGSPLHF. CDR3 nucleotides: TGCGCCAGCAGCTTCCAAACAGGGGGTTCACCCCTCCACTTT.

V and J are TRBV5-1 and TRBJ1-2; no clear D. This CDR3 region has 14 residues. Looked up from germline, CDR1 is SGHRS and CDR2 is YFSETQ. Trimming removed 4 bases at V and 0 bases at J, with 10 bases between. The CDR3 DNA follows: TGCGCCAGCAGCCAAACCAGTACTAACTATGGCTACACCTTC. This sequence encodes CASSQTSTNYGYTF.

This clonotype was seen many times. The chain links TRBV7-3 to TRBJ2-2; D not resolved. The CDR3 is made up of 12 amino acids. CDR1 and CDR2 (germline): SGHTA, FQGTGA. V gave up 0 bases and J gave up 10 bases, with 6 bases separating them. CDR3 in amino acids: CASSLTSSELFF. The CDR3 DNA sequence: TGTGCCAGCAGCTTAACGTCCTCGGAGCTGTTTTTT.

This clonotype was seen more than once but under ten times. The J gene is TRBJ1-1, the V gene TRBV5-5, with D hard to call. The CDR3 has 12 residues. The V and J ends lost 0 bases and 8 bases respectively, with 8 bases between them. The germline V gene encodes CDR1 SGHKS and CDR2 YYEKEE (reference sequence). CDR3 amino acids: CASSLVPDEAFF. In DNA, the CDR3 is TGTGCCAGCAGCTTGGTCCCGGACGAAGCTTTCTTT.

The CDR3 nucleotides read TGTGCCAGCAGGGGTGACGGGTACTCTAACTATGGCTACACCTTC. Its protein is CASRGDGYSNYGYTF. The chain links TRBV2 to TRBJ1-2, with D unresolved. Looked up from germline, CDR1 is SNHLY and CDR2 is FYNNEI. V lost 6 bases and J 0 bases, leaving 14 bases between the germline ends. The CDR3 has 15 amino acids.

CDR3 loop: CASSSGQESSGANVLTF. CDR3 nucleotide sequence: TGTGCCAGCAGTTCGGGACAGGAGTCGTCTGGGGCCAACGTCCTGACTTTC. The chain is built from TRBV6-5 and TRBJ2-6; 8 bases line up with TRBD1. CDR1 MNHEY and CDR2 SVGAGI come from the germline V gene. The V and J ends lost 4 bases and 1 base, in that order; junction bases with no gene match: 6. The CDR3 is 17 amino acids.

This clonotype has ten or more counts. This rearrangement joins TRBV7-3 to TRBJ1-5; D is undetermined. The CDR3 has 13 residues. In germline, CDR1 is SGHTA, CDR2 FQGTGA. V lost 2 bases and J lost 6, with 8 bases in between. The CDR3 here is CASSLWAGQPQHF. The CDR3 bases are TGTGCCAGCAGCTTATGGGCGGGTCAGCCCCAGCATTTT.

This clonotype was observed a handful of times. The V gene is TRBV10-3, the J gene TRBJ1-5; unclear D gene. Trimming shortened V by 10 bases and J by 1 base, and 11 bases separated the two germline ends. Per the germline V gene, CDR1 is ENHRY and CDR2 is SYGVKD. The CDR3 length is 13 residues. This chain's CDR3 is CASSTWSNQPQHF. The CDR3 DNA reads TGTGCCAGCAGCACTTGGAGCAATCAGCCCCAGCATTTT.

The chain carries TRBV29-1 and TRBJ1-3; D gene ambiguous. The CDR3 length is 10 residues. The germline gives CDR1 SQVTM, CDR2 ANQGSEA. Deletions cut 7 bases from V and 7 bases from J, with 8 bases between. The CDR3 sequence is CSAGSNTIYF. Written as DNA, the CDR3 is TGCAGCGCGGGGTCGAACACCATATATTTT.

This clonotype was picked up many times. The rearrangement links TRBV10-3 to TRBJ2-5; TRBD2 agrees at 8 bases. CDR1 ENHRY and CDR2 SYGVKD come from the germline V gene. The CDR3 runs to 14 residues. After removal of 8 bases from V and 1 base from J, the junction contained 6 bases not matched to a gene. The CDR3 protein is CAIGAGAPQETQYF. The DNA of the CDR3 is TGTGCCATCGGAGCGGGAGCCCCCCAAGAGACCCAGTACTTC.

In DNA form, the CDR3 reads TGTGCCAGCAGCCCGTGGACAAGGGGGGGCGACACTGAAGCTTTCTTT. Encoded protein: CASSPWTRGGDTEAFF. This chain uses TRBV7-9 with TRBJ1-1; tentatively, D is TRBD1 (6 bases). Germline-derived CDR1 and CDR2 are SEHNR and FQNEAQ (reference sequence). The length of the CDR3 is 16 residues. V was shortened by 5 bases and J by 3 bases, with 19 bases between the two germline ends.

This chain connects TRBV7-2 to TRBJ2-7, with TRBD1 matching over 10 bases. The junction had 7 bases not matched to a gene; V was cut back by 5 bases and J by 3 bases. CDR3 length: 15 amino acids. Germline V gene lookup returns CDR1 SGHTA and CDR2 FQGNSA. The CDR3 region is CASSTRDRGFYEQYF. The CDR3 nucleotides are TGTGCCAGCAGCACCCGGGACAGGGGATTCTACGAGCAGTACTTC.

As for this clonotype: One end of the junction is discordant with germline, which a read error may explain. The V and J genes are TRBV29-1 and TRBJ2-6, with TRBD1 matching over 7 bases. Looked up from germline, CDR1 is SQVTM and CDR2 is ANQGSEA. This CDR3 comprises 11 residues. The CDR3 DNA sequence: TGCAGCTCCCAGGGGGACAACGTCCTGACTTTC. Translating it yields CSSQGDNVLTF.

The rearrangement uses TRBV7-2 and TRBJ2-5; tentative D call: TRBD2 (5 bases). Germline values: CDR1 SGHTA, CDR2 FQGNSA. Trimming removed 3 bases at V and 0 bases at J, with 14 bases between. This CDR3 spans 16 amino acids. This CDR3 is CASSFEEDGYQETQYF. In nucleotides, the CDR3 is TGTGCCAGCAGCTTCGAGGAGGACGGGTACCAAGAGACCCAGTACTTC.